This T cell receptor beta chain was recovered during a study of T cell responses to AZD1222 COVID-19 vaccine. Some clones are missing from TCRdb's copy, which holds only in-frame ones; the method was immunoSEQ multiplex PCR. Seen here are some 150,000 clones, approximately 86% observed once, and the top ten hold roughly 3%. Notes on this clone: The antigen is undetermined.

The V gene lost 1 base and the J gene lost 2 bases, with 16 bases spanning the gap. The CDR3 covers 17 residues. Germline values: CDR1 SGHNT, CDR2 YENEEA. General study results and limits: Donors, mostly white British, included more females; clonal diversity was possibly underestimated. Increased Spike-specific TCR breadth and depth were observed after two AZD1222 doses. It was only 6 or 7 AZD1222 recipients who were seropositive at baseline.

V is TRBV11-3 and J is TRBJ2-3; TRBD2 might be the D (6 bases). Material: peripheral blood, obtained on day 0 of AZD1222 vaccination. This TCR derives from an adult in good health. CDR3: CASSLAGAGVATDTQYF. The CDR3 DNA is TGTGCCAGCAGCTTAGCGGGAGCGGGTGTCGCCACAGATACGCAGTATTTT.